Detailed here is one TCR beta chain. Its antigen is as yet unknown. This entry comes from a study of T cells after yellow fever vaccination. Study results and caveats: Faster peaking, at day 5 versus 15, marked a secondary response that was weaker. Post-booster reappearance was seen for most primary-vaccination clones (about 96% CD4, around 90% CD8).

The TCR cDNA carried a universal primer site and UMIs from 5'RACE template switching. TCRdb independently ran MiXCR on the 5' RACE reads; one entry per CDR3 protein. This repertoire shows around 590,000 distinct CDR3 sequences, 9% to 15% found once; its top ten account for about 16%. Germline V gives CDR1 SNHLY, CDR2 FYNNEI. The CDR3 contains 14 residues. J was trimmed by 1 base and V by 10 bases; bases with no gene match: 5. The sample here was PBMCs, taken on the day of the yellow fever booster vaccination. This receptor was identified in a man aged 30-40 years who received the YFV17D yellow fever vaccine. J is TRBJ1-1 and V is TRBV2; 11 bases fit TRBD1. CDR3 nucleotide sequence: TGTGCCACCGGACAGGGGGCTGCGAACACTGAAGCTTTCTTT. Translated: CATGQGAANTEAFF.